The 8 T cell receptor beta chains presented below share a single source sample, sequenced in a study of blood T cell repertoires in COVID-19. Only in-frame clones appear in the TCRdb table, and some are missing; sequencing was by immunoSEQ multiplex PCR. Of approximately 500,000 clones listed, over 75% are singletons. The material sequenced was peripheral blood. All receptors derive from a human donor in a cohort sampled during active COVID-19.

The genes are TRBV15 and TRBJ2-5, with a possible D match to TRBD2 (5 bases). The CDR3 sequence is 19 residues long. Trimming cost V 3 bases and J 5 bases, with 28 bases left between them. From germline, CDR1 is LNHNV and CDR2 YYDKDF (reference sequence). The chain's CDR3 is CATSRDREGLAPSGETQYF. The CDR3 DNA reads TGTGCCACCAGCAGGGACCGGGAAGGGCTAGCCCCTAGTGGGGAGACCCAGTACTTC.

The CDR3 nucleotides read TGTGCCAGCGCGAAAGGGGGCAGCAATCAGCCCCAGCATTTT. Its translation is CASAKGGSNQPQHF. The chain is built from TRBV28 and TRBJ1-5; TRBD1 matches 7 bases. Germline V gene data show CDR1 as MDHEN and CDR2 as SYDVKM. The J segment lost 1 base and the V segment lost 8 bases, leaving 5 bases of the junction unmatched. The CDR3 covers 14 residues.

This chain links TRBV23-1 with TRBJ2-5; weak D call: TRBD1 (7 bases). TRBV23-1 is filed as an ORF, its function uncertain. The CDR3 is 17 amino acids. The V gene lost 3 bases and the J gene lost 1 base, with 18 bases spanning the gap. CDR3 sequence: CASSQAPRGAGQETQYF. The DNA for the CDR3 is TGCGCCAGCAGTCAGGCCCCCAGGGGGGCGGGCCAAGAGACCCAGTACTTC.

V and J are TRBV2 and TRBJ1-5; TRBD1 agrees at 11 bases. CDR1 is SNHLY and CDR2 is FYNNEI in the germline V gene. V trimming: 7 bases; J trimming: 1 base; junction bases outside the gene matches: 6. CDR3 size: 16 residues. The CDR3 region is CASTLDRGQSNQPQHF. The CDR3 nucleotides are TGTGCCAGCACCCTGGACAGGGGGCAAAGCAATCAGCCCCAGCATTTT.

V usage is TRBV6-6 and J usage is TRBJ1-2; 9 bases fit TRBD1. With 2 bases clipped from V and 7 bases from J, the junction kept 8 bases outside the gene matches. The CDR3 is made up of 15 amino acids. Germline V gene lookup returns CDR1 MNHNY and CDR2 SVGAGI (reference sequence). CDR3: CASSYDPGTGSGYTF. CDR3 in DNA: TGTGCCAGCAGTTACGATCCCGGGACAGGGAGTGGCTACACCTTC.

J is TRBJ2-7 and V is TRBV7-8; D might be TRBD1 (6 bases). V lost 0 bases and J 1 base, leaving 19 bases between the germline ends. The CDR3 runs 18 residues. Germline assignment: CDR1 SGHVS and CDR2 FQNEAQ. The CDR3 nucleotides read TGTGCCAGCAGCTTAGCTTGGGGCACACAGGGTAGTTCCTACGAGCAGTACTTC. This translates into CASSLAWGTQGSSYEQYF.

The rearrangement links TRBV11-2 to TRBJ2-5; 12 positions match TRBD2. Unmatched junction bases numbered 7, after V lost 5 bases and J lost 3 bases. CDR3 length: 16 residues. CDR1 and CDR2 (germline): SGHAT, FQNNGV. The CDR3 protein is CASSPRTSGKKETQYF. CDR3 bases: TGTGCCAGCAGCCCACGGACTAGCGGGAAAAAAGAGACCCAGTACTTC.

The chain carries TRBV2 and TRBJ2-2, with D maybe TRBD1 (6 bases). The V gene's germline CDR1 is SNHLY and CDR2 FYNNEI. The CDR3 loop spans 16 amino acids. Trimming cost V 4 bases and J 4 bases, with 16 bases left between them. In DNA, the CDR3 is TGTGCCAGCAGTGTCTTTGGGGGCTTGGGCACCGGGGAGCTGTTTTTT. Amino acids: CASSVFGGLGTGELFF.